This TCR beta chain was captured by sequencing in a study of persistence of HIV-infected CD4 T cells. The study, taken as a whole, reports: The rare CMV-responding cells with HIV-1 proviruses were not separately TCR-sequenced.

The libraries were made with immunoSEQ version 4 in survey mode. Using immunoSEQ multiplex PCR, the repertoire was profiled, and TCRdb retains in-frame clones only, with some absent. The sample holds about 13,000 clones, 65% to 75% seen once. The stimulus was lysate of CMV-infected fibroblasts, about 10 ug/mL. CD4+ T cells upregulating both CD40 ligand and CD69 were sorted as responding cells. Donors had CD4+ T cell counts above 400 cells/uL and were CMV-seropositive. This clone is judged medium-sized. The antigen is not known. Per the germline V gene, CDR1 is LNHDA and CDR2 is SQIVND (reference sequence). V lost 5 bases, J lost 2 bases, and 4 bases stayed unmatched. The CDR3 covers 15 residues.

The V and J genes are TRBV19 and TRBJ1-4, with 8 positions matching TRBD1. The specimen comprised CD4+ T cells sorted from PBMCs after 18-hour stimulation, sampled from a patient who received antiretroviral therapy. The source of this sequence is an adult man with HIV who was CMV-seropositive. The CDR3 loop reads CASSSTGGTNEKLFF. The CDR3 nucleotides are TGTGCCAGTAGTTCCACAGGGGGTACTAATGAAAAACTGTTTTTT.